This T cell receptor beta chain was documented in a study of blood T cells in healthy people across ages. Germline CDR1 DFQATT, CDR2 SNEGSKA (reference sequence). The V segment lost 7 bases and the J segment 5 bases; nucleotides outside the gene matches: 7. This CDR3 comprises 12 residues. Combining a sample-barcoded 5' primer with a J-beta primer mix, a second PCR ran for 7 to 11 cycles. In TCRdb, the 5' RACE reads were re-called with MiXCR into one record per CDR3 protein. This sample yields 800,000 or so distinct CDR3 sequences, of which about 62% are seen a single time; 25% to 30% belongs to the top ten.

Source material: blood. This TCR was sampled from a man aged 25 to 40 in good health. The J gene is TRBJ2-7, the V gene TRBV20-1; 8 bases are shared with TRBD1. The chain's CDR3 is CSVRMDRDEQYF. The CDR3 nucleotides are TGCAGTGTTAGGATGGACAGGGACGAGCAGTACTTC.